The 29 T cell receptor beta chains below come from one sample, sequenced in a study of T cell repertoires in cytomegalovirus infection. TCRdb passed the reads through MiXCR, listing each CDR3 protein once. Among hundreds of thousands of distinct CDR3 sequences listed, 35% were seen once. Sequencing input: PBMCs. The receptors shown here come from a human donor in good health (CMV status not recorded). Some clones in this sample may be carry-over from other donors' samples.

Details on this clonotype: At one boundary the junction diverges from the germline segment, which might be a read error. The CDR3 is CASSLSAVGSHEQYF. Written as DNA, the CDR3 is TGTGCCAGCAGTCTATCAGCGGTCGGCTCCCACGAGCAGTACTTC. The chain carries TRBV28 and TRBJ2-7; the D gene is possibly TRBD2 (5 bases). The CDR3 extends over 15 amino acids. From germline, CDR1 is MDHEN and CDR2 SYDVKM.

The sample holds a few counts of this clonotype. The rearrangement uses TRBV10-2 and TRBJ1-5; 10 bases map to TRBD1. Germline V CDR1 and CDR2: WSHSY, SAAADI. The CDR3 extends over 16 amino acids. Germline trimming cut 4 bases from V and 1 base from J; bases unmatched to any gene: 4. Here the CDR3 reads CASSVDRGQSNQPQHF. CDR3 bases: TGCGCCAGCAGTGTTGACAGGGGGCAAAGCAATCAGCCCCAGCATTTT.

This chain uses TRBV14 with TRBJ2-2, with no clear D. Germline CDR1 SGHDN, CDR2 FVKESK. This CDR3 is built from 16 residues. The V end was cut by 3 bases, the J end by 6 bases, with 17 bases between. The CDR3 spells CASSHHGTIGSGELFF. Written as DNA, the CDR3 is TGTGCCAGCAGCCACCACGGAACCATCGGGTCCGGGGAGCTGTTTTTT.

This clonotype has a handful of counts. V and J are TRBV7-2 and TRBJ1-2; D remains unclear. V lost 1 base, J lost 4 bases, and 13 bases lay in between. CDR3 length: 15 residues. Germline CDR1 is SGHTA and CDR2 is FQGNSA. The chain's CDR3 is CASSLERVPVYGYTF. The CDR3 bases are TGTGCCAGCAGCTTAGAGCGGGTGCCGGTCTATGGCTACACCTTC.

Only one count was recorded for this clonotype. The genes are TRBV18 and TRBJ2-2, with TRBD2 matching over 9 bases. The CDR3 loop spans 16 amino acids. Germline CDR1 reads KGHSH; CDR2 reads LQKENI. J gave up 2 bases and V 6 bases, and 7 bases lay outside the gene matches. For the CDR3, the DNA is TGTGCCAGCTCCGTCTGGACTAGCGCTAACACCGGGGAGCTGTTTTTT. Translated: CASSVWTSANTGELFF.

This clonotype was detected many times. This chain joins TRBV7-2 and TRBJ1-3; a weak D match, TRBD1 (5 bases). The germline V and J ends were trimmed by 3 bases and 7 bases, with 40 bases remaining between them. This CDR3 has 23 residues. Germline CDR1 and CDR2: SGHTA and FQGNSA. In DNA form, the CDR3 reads TGTGCCAGCAGCTTGTCTGAGGGACTCCTACGATACAATGCTCGGCCCCCCGGGAACACCATATATTTT. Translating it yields CASSLSEGLLRYNARPPGNTIYF.

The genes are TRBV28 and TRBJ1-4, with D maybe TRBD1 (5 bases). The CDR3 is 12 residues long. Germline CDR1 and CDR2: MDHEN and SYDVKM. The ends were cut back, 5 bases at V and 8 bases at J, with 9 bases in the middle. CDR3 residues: CASSTRTEKLFF. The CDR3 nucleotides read TGTGCCAGCAGTACTAGGACAGAAAAACTGTTTTTT.

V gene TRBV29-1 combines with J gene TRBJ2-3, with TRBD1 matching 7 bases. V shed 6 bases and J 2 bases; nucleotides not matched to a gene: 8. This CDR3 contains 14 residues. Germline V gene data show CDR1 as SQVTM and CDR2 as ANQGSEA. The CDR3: CSVPRDSSTDTQYF. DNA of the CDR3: TGCAGCGTGCCCCGGGACAGTTCCACAGATACGCAGTATTTT.

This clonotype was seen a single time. The CDR3 sequence: CASSPPVGGPSGNTIYF. CDR3 in DNA: TGTGCCAGTAGTCCCCCAGTGGGGGGCCCCTCTGGAAACACCATATATTTT. The chain uses TRBV19 and TRBJ1-3; possibly TRBD1 for D (6 bases). Trimming took off 5 bases at V and 0 bases at J, with 17 bases between the two ends. Germline lookup yields CDR1 LNHDA and CDR2 SQIVND (reference sequence). The CDR3 spans 17 residues.

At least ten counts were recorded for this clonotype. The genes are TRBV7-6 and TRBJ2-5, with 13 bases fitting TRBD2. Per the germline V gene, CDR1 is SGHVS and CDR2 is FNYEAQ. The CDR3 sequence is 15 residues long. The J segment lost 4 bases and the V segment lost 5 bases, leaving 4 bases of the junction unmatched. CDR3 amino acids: CASSPLAGGLETQYF. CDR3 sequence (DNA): TGTGCCAGCAGCCCACTAGCGGGGGGGCTAGAGACCCAGTACTTC.

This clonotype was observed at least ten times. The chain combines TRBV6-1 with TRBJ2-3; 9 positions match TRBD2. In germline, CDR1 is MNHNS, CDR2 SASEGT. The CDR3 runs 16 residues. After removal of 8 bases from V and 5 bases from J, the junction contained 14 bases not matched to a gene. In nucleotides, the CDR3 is TGTGCCAGCGGGGGGGGGACTAGCTGGATGAGAGATACGCAGTATTTT. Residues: CASGGGTSWMRDTQYF.

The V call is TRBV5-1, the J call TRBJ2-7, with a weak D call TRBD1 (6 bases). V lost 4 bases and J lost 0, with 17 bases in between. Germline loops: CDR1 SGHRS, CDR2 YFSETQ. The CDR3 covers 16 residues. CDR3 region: CASSPRTVGASYEQYF. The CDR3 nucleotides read TGCGCCAGCAGCCCCCGGACCGTGGGGGCCTCCTACGAGCAGTACTTC.

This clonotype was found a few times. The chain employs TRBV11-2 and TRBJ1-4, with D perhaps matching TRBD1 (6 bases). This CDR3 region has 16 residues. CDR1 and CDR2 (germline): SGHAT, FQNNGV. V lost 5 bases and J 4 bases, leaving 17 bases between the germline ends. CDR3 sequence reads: CASSLFPGTINEKLFF. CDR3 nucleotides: TGTGCCAGCAGCCTTTTCCCCGGGACAATTAATGAAAAACTGTTTTTT.

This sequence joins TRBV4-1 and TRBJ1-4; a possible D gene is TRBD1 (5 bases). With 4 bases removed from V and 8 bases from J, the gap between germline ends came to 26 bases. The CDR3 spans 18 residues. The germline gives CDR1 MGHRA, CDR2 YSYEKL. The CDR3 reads CASSRTRSSGRPGEKLFF. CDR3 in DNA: TGCGCCAGCAGCCGGACCCGATCCTCGGGACGGCCAGGGGAAAAACTGTTTTTT.

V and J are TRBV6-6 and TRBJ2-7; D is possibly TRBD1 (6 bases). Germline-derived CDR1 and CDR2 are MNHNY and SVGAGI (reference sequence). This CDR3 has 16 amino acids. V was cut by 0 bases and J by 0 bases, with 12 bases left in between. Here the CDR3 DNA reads TGTGCCAGCAGTTACTCGAGGACAGAAAGCTCCTACGAGCAGTACTTC. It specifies CASSYSRTESSYEQYF.

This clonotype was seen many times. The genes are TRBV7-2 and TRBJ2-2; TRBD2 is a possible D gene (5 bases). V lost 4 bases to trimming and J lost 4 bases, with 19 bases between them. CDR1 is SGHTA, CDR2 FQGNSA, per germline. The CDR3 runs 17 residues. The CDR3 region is CASSSGGFGPSTGELFF. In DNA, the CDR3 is TGTGCCAGCAGCTCAGGCGGGTTTGGGCCGTCCACCGGGGAGCTGTTTTTT.

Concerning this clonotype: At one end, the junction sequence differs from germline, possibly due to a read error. CDR3 nucleotides: TGTGCCAGCAGCGACACTACACGGAGAGTCTTC. This codes for CASSDTTRRVF. The rearrangement joins TRBV9 to TRBJ1-2; D is unresolved. Per germline, CDR1 SGDLS and CDR2 YYNGEE. The CDR3 consists of 11 residues.

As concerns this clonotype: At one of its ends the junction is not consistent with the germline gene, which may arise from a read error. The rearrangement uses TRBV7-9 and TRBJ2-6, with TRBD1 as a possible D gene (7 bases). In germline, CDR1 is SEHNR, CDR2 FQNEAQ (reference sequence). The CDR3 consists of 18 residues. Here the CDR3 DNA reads TGTGCCAGCAGCTCGGCGCGGGACAGTCTCTCTGGGGACAACGTCCTTACTTTC. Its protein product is CASSSARDSLSGDNVLTF.

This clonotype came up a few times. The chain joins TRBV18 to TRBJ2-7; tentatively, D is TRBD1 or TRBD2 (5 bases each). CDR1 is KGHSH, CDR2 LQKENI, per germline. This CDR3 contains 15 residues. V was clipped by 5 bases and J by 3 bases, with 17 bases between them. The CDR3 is CASSDSGRVNYEQYF. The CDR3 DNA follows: TGTGCCAGCTCAGATTCGGGACGGGTAAACTACGAGCAGTACTTC.

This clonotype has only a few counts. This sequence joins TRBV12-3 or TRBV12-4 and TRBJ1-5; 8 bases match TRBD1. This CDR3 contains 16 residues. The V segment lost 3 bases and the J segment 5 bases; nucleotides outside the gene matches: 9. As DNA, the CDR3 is TGTGCCAGCAGTTTTCTTGGTGACAGGGGTTATCAGCCCCAGCATTTT. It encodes CASSFLGDRGYQPQHF.

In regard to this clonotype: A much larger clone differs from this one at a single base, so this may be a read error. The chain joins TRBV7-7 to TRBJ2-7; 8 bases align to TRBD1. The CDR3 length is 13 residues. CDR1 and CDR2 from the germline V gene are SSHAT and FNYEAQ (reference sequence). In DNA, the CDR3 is TGTGCTAGAAGTCCGGACAGGGACGGCGAGCAGTACTTC. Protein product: CARSPDRDGEQYF.

The CDR3 DNA sequence: TGTGCCAGCAGCTTAAGAGAATTTCAAGAGACCCAGTACTTC. This sequence encodes CASSLREFQETQYF. The chain has TRBV7-2 and TRBJ2-5; D not certain. CDR3 length: 14 residues. Trimming took off 2 bases at V and 2 bases at J, with 9 bases between the two ends. Germline CDR1 and CDR2: SGHTA and FQGNSA.

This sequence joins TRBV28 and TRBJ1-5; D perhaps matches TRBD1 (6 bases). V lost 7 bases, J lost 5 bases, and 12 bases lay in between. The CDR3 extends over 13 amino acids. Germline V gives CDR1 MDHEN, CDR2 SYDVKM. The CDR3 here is CASNGGQDQPQHF. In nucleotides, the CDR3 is TGTGCCAGCAATGGGGGGCAGGATCAGCCCCAGCATTTT.

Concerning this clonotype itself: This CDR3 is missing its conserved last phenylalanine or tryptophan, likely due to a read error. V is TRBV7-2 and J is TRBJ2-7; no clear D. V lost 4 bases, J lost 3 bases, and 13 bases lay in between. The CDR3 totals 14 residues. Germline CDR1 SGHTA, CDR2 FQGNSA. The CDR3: CASSSQVWVYEQYL. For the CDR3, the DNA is TGTGCCAGCAGCTCCCAGGTATGGGTCTACGAGCAGTACTTA.

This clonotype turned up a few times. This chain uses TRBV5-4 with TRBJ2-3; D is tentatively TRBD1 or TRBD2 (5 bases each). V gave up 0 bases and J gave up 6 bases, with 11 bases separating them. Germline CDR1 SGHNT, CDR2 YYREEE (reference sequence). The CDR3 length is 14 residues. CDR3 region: CASSLDQGPDTQYF. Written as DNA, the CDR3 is TGTGCCAGCAGCTTGGATCAGGGACCGGATACGCAGTATTTT.

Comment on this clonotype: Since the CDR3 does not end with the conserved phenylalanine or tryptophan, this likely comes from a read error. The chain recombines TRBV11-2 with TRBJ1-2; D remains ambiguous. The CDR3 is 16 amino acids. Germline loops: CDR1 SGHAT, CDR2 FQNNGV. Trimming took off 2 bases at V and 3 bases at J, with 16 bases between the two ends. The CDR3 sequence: CASSLRVSKFYYGYTC. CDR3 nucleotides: TGTGCCAGCAGCTTAAGGGTCTCCAAGTTTTACTATGGCTACACCTGC.

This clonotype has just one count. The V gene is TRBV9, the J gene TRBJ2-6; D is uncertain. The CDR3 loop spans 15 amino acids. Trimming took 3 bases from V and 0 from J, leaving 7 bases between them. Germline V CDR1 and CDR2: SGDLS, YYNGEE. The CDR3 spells CASSASRSGANVLTF. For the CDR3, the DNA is TGTGCCAGCAGCGCCTCACGCTCTGGGGCCAACGTCCTGACTTTC.

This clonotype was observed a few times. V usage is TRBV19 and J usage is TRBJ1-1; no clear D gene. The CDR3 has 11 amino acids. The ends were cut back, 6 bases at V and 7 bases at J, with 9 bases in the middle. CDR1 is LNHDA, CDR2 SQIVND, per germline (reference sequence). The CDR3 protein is CASRALGEAFF. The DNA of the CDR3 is TGTGCCAGTAGGGCGCTCGGTGAAGCTTTCTTT.

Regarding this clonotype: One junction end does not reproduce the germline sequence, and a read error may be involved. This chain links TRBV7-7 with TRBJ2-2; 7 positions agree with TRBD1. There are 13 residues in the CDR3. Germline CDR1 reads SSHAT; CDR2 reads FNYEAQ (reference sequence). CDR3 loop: CASSPGGFGELFF. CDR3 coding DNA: TGTGCTAGCAGCCCAGGGGGTTTCGGGGAGCTGTTTTTT.